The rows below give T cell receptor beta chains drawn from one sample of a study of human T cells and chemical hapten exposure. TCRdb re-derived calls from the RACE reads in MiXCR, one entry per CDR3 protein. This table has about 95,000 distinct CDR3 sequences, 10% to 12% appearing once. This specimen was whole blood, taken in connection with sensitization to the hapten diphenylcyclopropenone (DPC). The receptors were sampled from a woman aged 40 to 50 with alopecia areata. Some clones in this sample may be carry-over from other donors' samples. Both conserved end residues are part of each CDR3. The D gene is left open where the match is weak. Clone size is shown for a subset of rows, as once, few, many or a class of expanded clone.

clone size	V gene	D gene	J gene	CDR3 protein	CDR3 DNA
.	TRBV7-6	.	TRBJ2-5	CASSQNFQETQYF	TGTGCCAGCAGCCAAAACTTCCAAGAGACCCAGTACTTC
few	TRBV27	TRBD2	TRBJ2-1	CASSFRLAGGPLGNEQFF	TGTGCCAGCAGTTTTCGACTAGCGGGAGGGCCACTCGGCAATGAGCAGTTCTTC
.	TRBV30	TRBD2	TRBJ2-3	CAWSGLAGRTDTQYF	TGTGCCTGGTCGGGACTAGCGGGGCGCACAGATACGCAGTATTTT
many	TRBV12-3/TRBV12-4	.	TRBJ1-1	CASSLGGWTEAFF	TGTGCCAGCAGTCTTGGAGGATGGACTGAAGCTTTCTTT
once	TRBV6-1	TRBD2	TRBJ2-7	CASSDSKREFDEQYF	TGTGCCAGCAGTGATAGCAAGCGGGAGTTCGACGAGCAGTACTTC
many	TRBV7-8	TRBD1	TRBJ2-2	CASSVRQGAGELFF	TGTGCCAGCAGCGTCAGACAGGGGGCCGGGGAGCTGTTTTTT
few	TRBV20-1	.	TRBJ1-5	CSARGRFAGDYSNQPQHF	TGCAGTGCCCGTGGGCGGTTCGCGGGAGATTATAGCAATCAGCCCCAGCATTTT
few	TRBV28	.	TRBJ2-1	CASSYTGNYEFF	TGTGCCAGCAGTTACACAGGGAATTACGAGTTCTTC
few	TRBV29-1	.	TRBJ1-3	CSVEPAGTIYF	TGCAGCGTTGAGCCCGCCGGCACCATATATTTT
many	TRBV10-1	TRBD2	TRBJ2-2	CASSLKREGTGELFF	TGCGCCAGCAGTCTAAAGCGGGAAGGAACCGGGGAGCTGTTTTTT
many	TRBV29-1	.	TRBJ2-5	CSVDLGNSGETQYF	TGCAGCGTTGATTTAGGCAATTCAGGGGAGACCCAGTACTTC
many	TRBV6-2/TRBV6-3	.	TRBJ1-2	CASSKSASQEYMNYGYTF	TGTGCCAGCAGTAAATCAGCAAGCCAAGAATATATGAACTATGGCTACACCTTC
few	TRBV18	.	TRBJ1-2	CATGWGLEYGYTF	TGTGCCACCGGATGGGGGTTGGAGTATGGCTACACCTTC
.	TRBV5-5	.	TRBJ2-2	CASTRRAPNTGELFF	TGTGCCAGCACGAGGAGGGCCCCGAACACCGGGGAGCTGTTTTTT
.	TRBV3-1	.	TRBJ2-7	CASSQPPGDEQYF	TGTGCCAGCAGCCAACCCCCCGGAGACGAGCAGTACTTC
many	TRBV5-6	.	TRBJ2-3	CASSTDRQPNTDTQYF	TGTGCCAGCAGCACCGACAGGCAACCAAACACAGATACGCAGTATTTT
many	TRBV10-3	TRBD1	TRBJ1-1	CAISEGTGIKDWNTEAFF	TGTGCCATCAGTGAGGGGACAGGGATTAAAGATTGGAACACTGAAGCTTTCTTT
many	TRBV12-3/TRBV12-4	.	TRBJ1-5	CASSFMVGGPGQPQHF	TGTGCCAGCAGTTTCATGGTCGGGGGTCCGGGACAGCCCCAGCATTTT
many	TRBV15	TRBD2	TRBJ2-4	CATSIGGGDIQYF	TGTGCCACCAGCATTGGGGGGGGTGACATTCAGTACTTC
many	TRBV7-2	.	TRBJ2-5	CASSLFGGSIQETQYF	TGTGCCAGCAGCTTGTTTGGCGGAAGCATTCAAGAGACCCAGTACTTC
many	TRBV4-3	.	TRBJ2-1	CASSVLRNSYNEQFF	TGCGCCAGCAGCGTTCTTCGCAACTCCTACAATGAGCAGTTCTTC
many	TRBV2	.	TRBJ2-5	CASSENRASETQYF	TGTGCCAGCAGTGAGAACAGGGCAAGTGAGACCCAGTACTTC
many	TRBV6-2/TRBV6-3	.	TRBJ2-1	CASSLRVYNEQFF	TGTGCCAGCAGTTTACGGGTCTACAATGAGCAGTTCTTC
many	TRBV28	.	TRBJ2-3	CASSLGAGTYKSTDTQYF	TGTGCCAGCAGTTTGGGCGCCGGGACGTATAAATCCACAGATACGCAGTATTTT
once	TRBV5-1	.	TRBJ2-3	CASSLEAPDTQYF	TGCGCCAGCAGCTTGGAAGCACCGGATACGCAGTATTTT
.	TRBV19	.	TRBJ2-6	CATAGSGANVLTF	TGTGCCACCGCAGGGTCTGGGGCCAACGTCCTGACTTTC
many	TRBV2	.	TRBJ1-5	CASSDDINQPQHF	TGTGCCAGCAGTGATGATATCAATCAGCCCCAGCATTTT
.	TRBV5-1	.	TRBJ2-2	CASSLVPLTGNTGELFF	TGCGCCAGCAGCTTAGTCCCGCTGACAGGGAACACCGGGGAGCTGTTTTTT
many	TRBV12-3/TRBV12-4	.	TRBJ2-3	CASSLTRTDTQYF	TGTGCCAGCAGTTTAACTCGCACAGATACGCAGTATTTT
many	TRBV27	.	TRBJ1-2	CASSLREGYGYTF	TGTGCCAGCAGTTTACGGGAGGGGTATGGCTACACCTTC
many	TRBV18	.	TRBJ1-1	CASSRRDTETEAFF	TGTGCCAGCTCACGTCGGGACACCGAAACTGAAGCTTTCTTT
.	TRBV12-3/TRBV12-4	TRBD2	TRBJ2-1	CASSTTSGEQFF	TGTGCCAGCAGCACGACTAGCGGTGAGCAGTTCTTC